This record covers a single T cell receptor beta chain. Its antigen is not known. RNA, once extracted, was reverse transcribed into cDNA for use as the sequencing template. The repertoire was sequenced with immunoSEQ multiplex PCR; TCRdb's copy has only in-frame clones and lacks some. Of about 180,000 clones in the sample, 50% to 75% were seen once. Trimming took off 5 bases at V and 15 bases at J, with 17 bases between the two ends. Per germline, CDR1 SGHTA and CDR2 FQGNSA. The CDR3 has 12 amino acids. This sample is drawn from a study of CD8+ T cells in alopecia areata. Study information: Treatment of the treated patients consisted of oral tofacitinib, 5 to 10 mg twice daily. Study-wide points: For patients receiving tofacitinib, scalp clonality and expanded CD8+ clones among the top 100 significantly decreased.

The treatment here: oral pan-JAK inhibitor, 5-10 mg twice daily. The source of this sequence is a human donor with alopecia areata. Sequencing was performed on CD4+ T cells sorted from blood, taken between weeks 55 and 65, from a patient treated with tofacitinib. The V and J genes are TRBV7-2 and TRBJ2-1; D gene uncertain. The CDR3 nucleotides are TGTGCCAGCAGCCACTTGGGGATTCATCCGTTCTTC. Translated, it gives CASSHLGIHPFF.